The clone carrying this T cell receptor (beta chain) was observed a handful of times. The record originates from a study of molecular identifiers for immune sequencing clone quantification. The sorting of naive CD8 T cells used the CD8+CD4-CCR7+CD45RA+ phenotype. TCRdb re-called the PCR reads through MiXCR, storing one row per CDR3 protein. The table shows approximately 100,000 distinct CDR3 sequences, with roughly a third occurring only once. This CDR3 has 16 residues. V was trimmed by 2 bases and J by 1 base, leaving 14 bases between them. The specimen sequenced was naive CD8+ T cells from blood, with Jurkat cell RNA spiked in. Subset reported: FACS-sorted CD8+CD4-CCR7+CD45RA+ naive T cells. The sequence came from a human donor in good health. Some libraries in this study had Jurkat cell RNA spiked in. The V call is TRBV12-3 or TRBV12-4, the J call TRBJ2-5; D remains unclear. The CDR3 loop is CASSLFWGWRQETQYF. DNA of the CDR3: TGTGCCAGCAGTTTATTTTGGGGATGGCGCCAAGAGACCCAGTACTTC.